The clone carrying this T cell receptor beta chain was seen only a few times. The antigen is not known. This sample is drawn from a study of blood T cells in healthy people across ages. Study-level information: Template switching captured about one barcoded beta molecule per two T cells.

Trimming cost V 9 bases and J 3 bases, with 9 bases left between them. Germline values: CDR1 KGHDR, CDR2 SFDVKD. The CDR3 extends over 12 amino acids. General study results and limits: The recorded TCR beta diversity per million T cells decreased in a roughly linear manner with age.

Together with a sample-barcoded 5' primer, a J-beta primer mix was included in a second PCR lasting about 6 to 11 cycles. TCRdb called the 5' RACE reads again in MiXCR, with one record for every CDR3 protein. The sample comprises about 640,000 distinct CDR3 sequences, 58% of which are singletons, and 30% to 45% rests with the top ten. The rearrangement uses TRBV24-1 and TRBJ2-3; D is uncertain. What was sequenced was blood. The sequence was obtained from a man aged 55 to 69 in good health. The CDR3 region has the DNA TGTGCCACCGGGCAGGTGACAGATACGCAGTATTTT. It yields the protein CATGQVTDTQYF.